Sequencing of this T cell receptor beta chain was carried out in a study of cytomegalovirus exposure and HLA in healthy donors. In the study overall: In an earlier analysis, 90 million to 130 million unique TCR beta sequences were found from about 179 million T cells.

Study outcomes and limitations: Researchers counted 180 or so TCR beta chains as cytomegalovirus-associated. Association of a missense DCLRE1C variant with TCR beta V- and J-gene trimming was reported in a later analysis.

The CDR3 has 13 amino acids. CDR1 and CDR2 (germline): LGHNA, YNFKEQ. Between the trimmed V and J ends, which lost 0 bases and 4 bases, there was a span of 6 bases. Amplification used 60 Vbeta primers and 13 Jbeta primers. The repertoire was sequenced with immunoSEQ multiplex PCR; TCRdb's copy has only in-frame clones and lacks some. The table includes about 99,000 clones, more than 75% detected once. Regarding this clone: The antigen is unknown.

The sequence came from a woman aged 18-30 years in good health and CMV-seropositive. The J gene is TRBJ1-2, the V gene TRBV4-2; no clear D gene. Sequencing was done on a sample of PBMCs. CDR3 region: CASSQDLSYGYTF. The CDR3 DNA follows: TGTGCCAGCAGCCAAGATCTCAGCTATGGCTACACCTTC.